The 31 T cell receptor beta chains presented below share a single source sample, sequenced in a study of shared T cell receptors in the human thymus. The assay was immunoSEQ multiplex PCR, and TCRdb's table has in-frame clones only and misses some. This table holds some 700,000 clones, around 87% found once. The same sample was also used in a study of human thymus T cells.

Sequences were obtained from thymocytes. These receptor sequences come from a boy less than two years old with a congenital heart defect.

The chain combines TRBV6-5 with TRBJ2-7, with D possibly matching TRBD2 (6 bases). Trimming shortened V by 5 bases and J by 0 bases, and 11 bases separated the two germline ends. The CDR3 consists of 14 residues. CDR1 and CDR2 from the germline V gene are MNHEY and SVGAGI. The CDR3 protein is CASSVAAGSYEQYF. Written as DNA, the CDR3 is TGTGCCAGCAGTGTAGCGGCCGGCTCCTACGAGCAGTACTTC.

The V gene is TRBV19, the J gene TRBJ2-7; possibly TRBD2 for D (5 bases). V lost 4 bases and J 6 bases, leaving 7 bases between the germline ends. Germline V CDR1 and CDR2: LNHDA, SQIVND (reference sequence). The CDR3 is 11 amino acids. CDR3 DNA sequence: TGTGCCAGTAGTAGAGGGCTCGAGCAGTACTTC. It translates to CASSRGLEQYF. The full variable domain, in which reference TRBV19 and TRBJ2-7 provide the parts outside the CDR3, is DGGITQSPKYLFRKEGQNVTLSCEQNLNHDAMYWYRQDPGQGLRLIYYSQIVNDFQKGDIAEGYSVSREKKESFPLTVTSAQKNPTAFYLCASSRGLEQYFGPGTRLTVT.

The chain is built from TRBV5-1 and TRBJ2-5, with 9 bases lining up with TRBD2. V shed 5 bases and J 5 bases; nucleotides not matched to a gene: 22. The CDR3 contains 19 residues. The V gene's germline CDR1 is SGHRS and CDR2 YFSETQ. The CDR3 spells CASSPRDSLSGGSVETQYF. CDR3 DNA sequence: TGCGCCAGCAGTCCCCGTGACAGTCTAAGCGGGGGGTCCGTGGAGACCCAGTACTTC.

The chain couples TRBV4-1 to TRBJ2-5; D not certain. Germline V gene sequence: CDR1 MGHRA, CDR2 YSYEKL. Trimming cost V 1 base and J 5 bases, with 20 bases left between them. The CDR3 is 17 residues long. The CDR3, as DNA: TGCGCCAGCAGCCAAGCCCAGTACCCCGGCGGTGGGGAGACCCAGTACTTC. This encodes CASSQAQYPGGGETQYF.

V usage is TRBV5-4 and J usage is TRBJ1-5; D unresolved. This CDR3 is 12 amino acids long. The germline gives CDR1 SGHNT, CDR2 YYREEE (reference sequence). Trimming left V 4 bases short and J 2 bases short, with 4 bases between. CDR3 protein: CASSLGNQPQHF. In nucleotides, the CDR3 is TGTGCCAGCAGCCTCGGCAATCAGCCCCAGCATTTT.

The V gene is TRBV5-1, the J gene TRBJ2-7; 10 bases are shared with TRBD2. Germline trimming cut 4 bases from V and 0 bases from J; bases unmatched to any gene: 7. The CDR3 has 16 amino acids. Per germline, CDR1 SGHRS and CDR2 YFSETQ. CDR3 sequence: CASSPMTSGLSYEQYF. The CDR3, as DNA: TGCGCCAGCAGCCCTATGACTAGCGGGCTCTCCTACGAGCAGTACTTC.

The table lists this clone with a count of one. The chain carries TRBV11-3 and TRBJ1-2; possibly TRBD1 for D (6 bases). V was trimmed by 3 bases and J by 2 bases, leaving 13 bases between them. This CDR3 spans 15 amino acids. CDR1 SGHNT and CDR2 YENEEA come from the germline V gene. The CDR3 is CASSFRGQPNYGYTF. The CDR3 nucleotides read TGTGCCAGCAGCTTCCGAGGACAGCCCAACTATGGCTACACCTTC. Full variable domain (outside the CDR3, taken from reference TRBV11-3 and TRBJ1-2): EAGVVQSPRYKIIEKKQPVAFWCNPISGHNTLYWYLQNLGQGPELLIRYENEEAVDDSQLPKDRFSAERLKGVDSTLKIQPAELGDSAVYLCASSFRGQPNYGYTFGSGTRLTVV.

The chain carries TRBV27 and TRBJ2-4; the D gene is possibly TRBD1 (8 bases). Trimming cost V 3 bases and J 8 bases, with 14 bases left between them. Germline assignment: CDR1 MNHEY and CDR2 SMNVEV (reference sequence). This CDR3 is 14 amino acids long. The CDR3 bases are TGTGCCAGCAGTTTTACAGGGGGAGGGGACATTCAGTACTTC. Protein: CASSFTGGGDIQYF.

V gene TRBV21-1 combines with J gene TRBJ2-7; the table's D gene call, TRBD1, was not cross checked with the DNA. TRBV21-1 is a pseudogene. The CDR3 length is 15 residues. The CDR3 spells CASSSGQVCSYEQYF. CDR3 nucleotide sequence: TGTGCCAGCAGTAGTGGACAGGTCTGCTCCTACGAGCAGTACTTC.

The chain links TRBV27 to TRBJ2-7; 9 bases match TRBD2. There are 15 residues in the CDR3. From germline, CDR1 is MNHEY and CDR2 SMNVEV (reference sequence). Germline trimming cut 5 bases from V and 3 bases from J; bases unmatched to any gene: 8. CDR3 bases: TGTGCCAGCAGTCGGACGACTAGCGGACTCTACGAGCAGTACTTC. Protein product: CASSRTTSGLYEQYF.

The V and J genes are TRBV27 and TRBJ2-7; possibly TRBD1 for D (6 bases). The CDR3 is 14 residues long. The germline CDR1 and CDR2 sequences are MNHEY and SMNVEV (reference sequence). The V end lost 6 bases, the J end lost 2 bases, and 14 bases lay between the germline ends. DNA of the CDR3: TGTGCCAGCAGCCCCGGACAGAGGACCTACGAGCAGTACTTC. Translating gives CASSPGQRTYEQYF.

The chain joins TRBV7-2 to TRBJ2-2, with 7 bases that match TRBD2. The CDR3 is 17 residues long. J lost 2 bases, V lost 5 bases, and 11 bases had no gene match. Germline values: CDR1 SGHTA, CDR2 FQGNSA. The CDR3 loop reads CASSPGLINDNTGELFF. The CDR3 nucleotides are TGTGCCAGCAGCCCGGGACTAATCAACGATAACACCGGGGAGCTGTTTTTT.

V is TRBV4-3 and J is TRBJ2-2, with D uncertain. This CDR3 region has 15 residues. Germline-derived CDR1 and CDR2 are LGHNA and YSLEER. V was trimmed by 1 base and J by 1 base, leaving 7 bases between them. Here the CDR3 reads CASSQGSGNTGELFF. CDR3 in DNA: TGCGCCAGCAGCCAAGGGTCCGGGAACACCGGGGAGCTGTTTTTT.

The chain has TRBV28 and TRBJ1-2, with a possible D match to TRBD1 (5 bases). The germline V and J ends were trimmed by 8 bases and 5 bases, with 15 bases remaining between them. Germline V gives CDR1 MDHEN, CDR2 SYDVKM. The CDR3 totals 13 residues. The CDR3 nucleotides read TGTGCCAGCCGCGGGGCTTACGTGTATGGCTACACCTTC. Amino acids: CASRGAYVYGYTF.

This sequence joins TRBV6-1 and TRBJ2-5; D is perhaps TRBD1 (6 bases). CDR3 length: 14 amino acids. Trimming pared 6 bases from V and 0 bases from J, leaving 11 bases between. CDR1 is MNHNS and CDR2 is SASEGT in the germline V gene. The CDR3 is CASRHRVYQETQYF. In nucleotides, the CDR3 is TGTGCCAGCAGGCACAGGGTCTACCAAGAGACCCAGTACTTC.

Regarding this clone: The junction departs from the called germline gene at one end, perhaps through a read error. CDR3 sequence reads: CNHPTGTERFF. DNA for the CDR3: TGCAACCACCCGACGGGAACCGAGCGGTTCTTC. The rearrangement links TRBV20-1 to TRBJ2-1, with TRBD2 as a possible D gene (5 bases). The CDR3 is made up of 11 amino acids. CDR1 is DFQATT and CDR2 is SNEGSKA in the germline V gene (reference sequence).

The chain is built from TRBV6-1 and TRBJ2-3; D possibly corresponds to TRBD2 (6 bases). Germline V gene sequence: CDR1 MNHNS, CDR2 SASEGT. V shed 10 bases and J shed 4 bases, with 15 bases lying between them. This CDR3 spans 13 amino acids. CDR3 DNA: TGTGCCATGTCTGCTAGCGTCCCAGATACGCAGTATTTT. This encodes CAMSASVPDTQYF.

The chain has TRBV29-1 and TRBJ1-2, with no clear D. From germline, CDR1 is SQVTM and CDR2 ANQGSEA. V was shortened by 1 base and J by 7 bases, with 7 bases between the two germline ends. CDR3 length equals 11 residues. CDR3 in DNA: TGCAGCGTTGAAGCGTCCCGTGGCTACACCTTC. It encodes CSVEASRGYTF.

The rearrangement joins TRBV5-1 to TRBJ2-2; 13 nucleotides align to TRBD2. Germline trimming cut 2 bases from V and 4 bases from J; bases unmatched to any gene: 8. CDR3 length equals 18 residues. The germline V gene has CDR1 SGHRS and CDR2 YFSETQ. The CDR3 protein is CASSLGLAGASSTGELFF. CDR3 nucleotide sequence: TGCGCCAGCAGCTTAGGACTAGCGGGAGCCTCGAGCACCGGGGAGCTGTTTTTT. The whole variable domain, remainder taken from reference TRBV5-1 and TRBJ2-2, is KAGVTQTPRYLIKTRGQQVTLSCSPISGHRSVSWYQQTPGQGLQFLFEYFSETQRNKGNFPGRFSGRQFSNSRSEMNVSTLELGDSALYLCASSLGLAGASSTGELFFGEGSRLTVL.

The chain carries TRBV6-5 and TRBJ1-1, with D possibly TRBD1 on 6 matching bases. The CDR3 covers 14 residues. V lost 5 bases to trimming and J lost 0 bases, with 10 bases between them. Germline loops: CDR1 MNHEY, CDR2 SVGAGI. DNA for the CDR3: TGTGCCAGCAGTGGCAGGGGTATGAACACTGAAGCTTTCTTT. Encoded protein: CASSGRGMNTEAFF.

The CDR3 reads CASSIVQVSGANVLTF. CDR3 in DNA: TGTGCCAGTAGTATAGTTCAGGTTTCTGGGGCCAACGTCCTGACTTTC. V and J are TRBV19 and TRBJ2-6; D uncertain. Germline V lookup: CDR1 LNHDA, CDR2 SQIVND (reference sequence). The ends were cut back, 1 base at V and 1 base at J, with 8 bases in the middle. CDR3 length: 16 residues.

In its sample, this clone was seen a few times. The chain uses TRBV6-5 and TRBJ1-1; TRBD1 aligns across 9 bases. J gave up 2 bases and V 5 bases, and 6 bases lay outside the gene matches. This CDR3 comprises 15 residues. Germline V CDR1 and CDR2: MNHEY, SVGAGI. The CDR3, as DNA: TGTGCCAGCAGTACCGGGACAGGGCCAAACACTGAAGCTTTCTTT. Protein sequence: CASSTGTGPNTEAFF.

The V gene is TRBV5-8, the J gene TRBJ2-7; TRBD1 matches 7 bases. Germline V gives CDR1 SGHTS, CDR2 YDEGEE. J lost 2 bases, V lost 4 bases, and 3 bases had no gene match. There are 13 residues in the CDR3. The CDR3 DNA reads TGTGCCAGCAGCGTGACAGGGACCTACGAGCAGTACTTC. It specifies CASSVTGTYEQYF.

The V gene is TRBV2, the J gene TRBJ2-7; 13 nucleotides line up with TRBD2. The CDR3 has 18 residues. With V trimmed by 4 bases and J by 0 bases, 9 bases remained unmatched. CDR1 is SNHLY and CDR2 is FYNNEI in the germline V gene. The CDR3 sequence: CASSGGTSGIFPSYEQYF. CDR3 in DNA: TGTGCCAGCAGTGGAGGGACTAGCGGGATTTTCCCCTCCTACGAGCAGTACTTC.

V gene TRBV13 combines with J gene TRBJ2-7; a possible D gene is TRBD2 (5 bases). The V and J ends lost 3 bases and 0 bases respectively, with 9 bases between them. The V gene's germline CDR1 is PRHDT and CDR2 FYEKMQ (reference sequence). The CDR3 covers 14 residues. The CDR3 loop reads CASSLTTDSYEQYF. The CDR3, as DNA: TGTGCCAGCAGCTTGACTACGGACTCCTACGAGCAGTACTTC.

This chain links TRBV7-2 with TRBJ2-5, with D maybe TRBD1 (5 bases). Germline-derived CDR1 and CDR2 are SGHTA and FQGNSA. The CDR3 has 13 residues. The V end was cut by 1 base, the J end by 3 bases, with 6 bases between. CDR3 sequence reads: CASSLEQEETQYF. The CDR3 nucleotides read TGTGCCAGCAGCTTAGAACAGGAAGAGACCCAGTACTTC.

The DNA of the CDR3 is TGTGCCAGCAGCGAGGGACAGGGTGCGGATAATGAGCAGTTCTTC. Translated, it gives CASSEGQGADNEQFF. The chain recombines TRBV9 with TRBJ2-1, with 9 bases lining up with TRBD1. CDR3 length: 15 amino acids. V was pared by 3 bases and J by 7 bases, with 8 bases of the junction left unmatched. The germline V gene encodes CDR1 SGDLS and CDR2 YYNGEE.

This sequence joins TRBV27 and TRBJ1-2; no reliable D call. CDR1 and CDR2 (germline): MNHEY, SMNVEV (reference sequence). Trimming pared 6 bases from V and 3 bases from J, leaving 14 bases between. The CDR3 spans 14 residues. In DNA, the CDR3 is TGTGCCAGCAGACCCGGGAGGACTTACTATGGCTACACCTTC. It is translated as CASRPGRTYYGYTF.

The rearrangement uses TRBV2 and TRBJ1-2; D is uncertain. The CDR3 is made up of 11 amino acids. Germline CDR1 is SNHLY and CDR2 is FYNNEI. V lost 6 bases to trimming and J lost 8 bases, with 10 bases between them. CDR3 in amino acids: CASRQGGGYTF. The CDR3, as DNA: TGTGCCAGCAGGCAAGGAGGGGGCTACACCTTC.

The rearrangement links TRBV4-1 to TRBJ2-1; 8 bases map to TRBD2. V lost 4 bases to trimming and J lost 3 bases; unmatched junction nucleotides: 14. The CDR3 is 18 amino acids. Germline V gives CDR1 MGHRA, CDR2 YSYEKL. The CDR3 DNA follows: TGCGCCAGCAGCCCCACTCCCACCCAAACTAGCGGCTACAATGAGCAGTTCTTC. It translates to CASSPTPTQTSGYNEQFF.

The J gene is TRBJ2-7, the V gene TRBV6-4; D unresolved. In germline, CDR1 is MRHNA, CDR2 SNTAGT. V was cut by 7 bases and J by 1 base, with 11 bases left in between. This CDR3 spans 13 amino acids. DNA for the CDR3: TGTGCCAGCACCCCGGGTTCTTCCTACGAGCAGTACTTC. It translates to CASTPGSSYEQYF.